The subject of this entry is one TCR beta chain. Its specificity is not known. Primers for the PCR totalled 60 Vbeta and 13 Jbeta. Sequenced by immunoSEQ multiplex PCR; TCRdb stores in-frame clones only, minus some. The data show a few hundred thousand clones, roughly 91% seen once. This sample stems from a study of cytomegalovirus exposure and HLA in healthy donors. General study findings and limits: In all likelihood, a cluster of highly shared sequence variants was a sequencing artifact. Most subjects' HLA-A and HLA-B alleles were reportedly predicted from TCR beta sequences.

These donors counted as nominally healthy when sampled, but unrecorded immune exposures were likely. The CDR3 is 18 residues long. Per the germline V gene, CDR1 is PRHDT and CDR2 is FYEKMQ (reference sequence). Trimming pared 5 bases from V and 2 bases from J, leaving 19 bases between. This receptor was obtained from a woman between 18 and 30 years old in good health and CMV-seronegative. The rearrangement links TRBV13 to TRBJ1-6; a possible D gene is TRBD1 (6 bases). The sample consisted of PBMCs. CDR3 amino acids: CASSQGNRGSTYNSPLHF. CDR3 DNA: TGTGCCAGCAGCCAGGGGAATAGGGGGAGCACCTATAATTCACCCCTCCACTTT.